The next 26 T cell receptor beta chains were all read from a single sample in a study of blood T cell repertoires in COVID-19. TCRdb's table, derived via immunoSEQ multiplex PCR, lists solely in-frame clones and lacks some. The sample holds under 200,000 clones, 88% seen once. The sample taken for sequencing was peripheral blood. The receptor source for this set is a man between 40 and 49 years old with active or convalescent COVID-19.

The chain is built from TRBV18 and TRBJ2-3, with D possibly being TRBD1 (5 bases). Deletions cut 3 bases from V and 0 bases from J, with 16 bases between. The CDR3 sequence is 17 residues long. CDR1 KGHSH and CDR2 LQKENI come from the germline V gene. The CDR3 here is CASSPGQARPSTDTQYF. The CDR3, as DNA: TGTGCCAGCTCACCGGGGCAAGCGCGGCCGAGCACAGATACGCAGTATTTT.

J is TRBJ2-7 and V is TRBV27, with 7 bases aligning to TRBD1. The CDR3 runs to 17 residues. The ends lost 3 bases at V and 3 bases at J; junction bases unmatched: 14. The V gene's germline CDR1 is MNHEY and CDR2 SMNVEV (reference sequence). CDR3 in DNA: TGTGCCAGCAGTTTCTACTTACAGGGGTCGAGGGTCTACGAGCAGTACTTC. Its protein product is CASSFYLQGSRVYEQYF.

The J gene is TRBJ2-5, the V gene TRBV5-1; possibly TRBD1 for D (5 bases). The germline V gene has CDR1 SGHRS and CDR2 YFSETQ. V lost 2 bases and J 2 bases, leaving 7 bases between the germline ends. The CDR3 loop spans 13 amino acids. The DNA of the CDR3 is TGCGCCAGCAGCTTCGACAGTCAAGAGACCCAGTACTTC. Translating it yields CASSFDSQETQYF.

The DNA of the CDR3 is TGTGCCAGCAGTCCCGGGACAGGGGTTTTAGGCTACACCTTC. This encodes CASSPGTGVLGYTF. This chain uses TRBV27 with TRBJ1-2; 10 nucleotides match TRBD1. CDR1 is MNHEY, CDR2 SMNVEV, per germline (reference sequence). With V trimmed by 5 bases and J by 8 bases, 8 bases remained unmatched. The CDR3 has 14 residues.

The chain carries TRBV27 and TRBJ2-2; 10 bases align to TRBD2. The germline V gene has CDR1 MNHEY and CDR2 SMNVEV (reference sequence). The V and J ends lost 6 bases and 4 bases, in that order; junction bases with no gene match: 14. The CDR3 is 18 amino acids. The CDR3 DNA follows: TGTGCCAGCAGATTGACAGGGAGGACTAGCGGAGGCACCGGGGAGCTGTTTTTT. Encoded protein: CASRLTGRTSGGTGELFF.

The CDR3 protein is CASSQVPPGENGYTF. CDR3 DNA sequence: TGCGCCAGCAGCCAAGTACCTCCAGGGGAGAATGGCTACACCTTC. The gene calls are TRBV4-1 and TRBJ1-2; D is perhaps TRBD1 (6 bases). V was shortened by 1 base and J by 6 bases, with 15 bases between the two germline ends. CDR3 length: 15 residues. Germline CDR1 is MGHRA and CDR2 is YSYEKL.

V is TRBV5-4 and J is TRBJ2-1; 7 bases line up with TRBD1. Germline values: CDR1 SGHNT, CDR2 YYREEE (reference sequence). The CDR3 has 15 residues. Unmatched junction bases numbered 1, after V lost 0 bases and J lost 1 base. CDR3 amino acids: CASSLATGSYNEQFF. CDR3 coding DNA: TGTGCCAGCAGCTTGGCGACAGGGTCCTACAATGAGCAGTTCTTC. The full variable domain, with the rest looked up from reference TRBV5-4 and TRBJ2-1, is ETGVTQSPTHLIKTRGQQVTLRCSSQSGHNTVSWYQQALGQGPQFIFQYYREEENGRGNFPPRFSGLQFPNYSSELNVNALELDDSALYLCASSLATGSYNEQFFGPGTRLTVL.

The chain links TRBV6-2 or TRBV6-3 to TRBJ1-5; 8 bases line up with TRBD1. Germline V gene sequence: CDR1 MNHEY, CDR2 SVGEGT. Trimming removed 6 bases from V and 0 bases from J; junction bases left unmatched: 7. The CDR3 has 16 residues. For the CDR3, the DNA is TGTGCCAGCAGCATCGGACAGGGCTATAGCAATCAGCCCCAGCATTTT. Its translation: CASSIGQGYSNQPQHF.

The chain has TRBV7-9 and TRBJ1-2; D gene ambiguous. V was trimmed by 1 base and J by 7 bases, leaving 16 bases between them. CDR1 is SEHNR and CDR2 is FQNEAQ in the germline V gene (reference sequence). CDR3 length: 15 amino acids. The CDR3 loop reads CASSLGVSAGGGYTF. DNA for the CDR3: TGTGCCAGCAGCTTAGGGGTTTCGGCGGGCGGTGGCTACACCTTC.

The rearrangement uses TRBV5-1 and TRBJ1-2; 9 bases are shared with TRBD1. The CDR3 covers 14 residues. The ends lost 4 bases at V and 5 bases at J; junction bases unmatched: 6. Germline-derived CDR1 and CDR2 are SGHRS and YFSETQ. CDR3: CASSTGQGHYGYTF. DNA of the CDR3: TGCGCCAGCAGCACCGGACAGGGGCATTATGGCTACACCTTC.

This chain uses TRBV19 with TRBJ2-1; 7 bases match TRBD2. Germline V gene data show CDR1 as LNHDA and CDR2 as SQIVND (reference sequence). The CDR3 runs 12 residues. Trimming took 7 bases from V and 7 from J; bases not matched to a gene: 4. The CDR3 coding sequence is TGTGCCAGTAAAGCGGGGTGGAATGAGCAGTTCTTC. As protein: CASKAGWNEQFF.

This clone was found once. This rearrangement joins TRBV19 to TRBJ1-3; D gene ambiguous. V was cut by 3 bases and J by 4 bases, with 13 bases left in between. CDR1 and CDR2 from the germline V gene are LNHDA and SQIVND (reference sequence). The CDR3 runs 15 residues. As DNA, the CDR3 is TGTGCCAGTAGTATTGCAGGCATGCTCGGAAACACCATATATTTT. Amino acids: CASSIAGMLGNTIYF.

CDR3 bases: TGTGCCAGCAGTTTTGGTAGCGGGAGAACCGGGGAGCTGTTTTTT. Translating gives CASSFGSGRTGELFF. The rearrangement uses TRBV28 and TRBJ2-2, with 9 bases that match TRBD2. The CDR3 sequence is 15 residues long. Germline CDR1 is MDHEN and CDR2 is SYDVKM. Trimming took 3 bases from V and 5 from J; bases not matched to a gene: 4.

This sequence joins TRBV3-1 (or the pseudogene TRBV3-2) and TRBJ1-1; D gene ambiguous. With 1 base removed from V and 7 bases from J, the gap between germline ends came to 7 bases. The CDR3 has 12 residues. The germline gives CDR1 LGHDT, CDR2 YNNKEL (reference sequence). The CDR3 loop reads CASSQGRIEAFF. The CDR3 nucleotides are TGTGCCAGCAGCCAAGGGCGGATTGAAGCTTTCTTT.

V is TRBV6-6 and J is TRBJ2-7; 8 nucleotides align to TRBD1. This CDR3 has 17 amino acids. Per the germline V gene, CDR1 is MNHNY and CDR2 is SVGAGI (reference sequence). The ends lost 5 bases at V and 1 base at J; junction bases unmatched: 13. The CDR3 sequence: CASSPRTSGGRSYEQYF. CDR3 DNA sequence: TGTGCCAGCAGTCCCCGCACATCAGGGGGCCGGTCCTACGAGCAGTACTTC.

The rearrangement links TRBV3-1 (or the pseudogene TRBV3-2) to TRBJ2-7; 8 bases fit TRBD1. The CDR3 has 13 amino acids. Germline CDR1 is LGHDT and CDR2 is YNNKEL (reference sequence). V was clipped by 6 bases and J by 2 bases; unmatched bases: 3. CDR3 protein: CASSWTGTYEQYF. CDR3 DNA sequence: TGTGCCAGCAGTTGGACAGGGACCTACGAGCAGTACTTC.

J is TRBJ1-1 and V is TRBV28, with TRBD1 as a possible D gene (5 bases). The CDR3 runs 12 residues. From germline, CDR1 is MDHEN and CDR2 SYDVKM. V dropped 4 bases and J dropped 10 bases, with 13 bases sitting between them. CDR3 region: CASSSIRGGAFF. CDR3 DNA: TGTGCCAGCAGTTCTATCCGCGGGGGAGCTTTCTTT.

V and J are TRBV4-1 and TRBJ1-5; tentative D call: TRBD1 (6 bases). CDR3 length: 16 amino acids. The germline V and J ends were trimmed by 1 base and 4 bases, with 14 bases remaining between them. CDR1 and CDR2 (germline): MGHRA, YSYEKL. The CDR3 region has the DNA TGCGCCAGCAGCCAAGTATCTGGACAGACAAATCAGCCCCAGCATTTT. Translated: CASSQVSGQTNQPQHF.

The gene calls are TRBV4-1 and TRBJ2-5; 10 nucleotides align to TRBD1. The V and J ends lost 1 base and 5 bases, in that order; junction bases with no gene match: 7. The CDR3 is made up of 16 amino acids. Germline lookup yields CDR1 MGHRA and CDR2 YSYEKL. The chain's CDR3 is CASSQAQTGGQETQYF. The CDR3 DNA is TGCGCCAGCAGCCAAGCCCAGACAGGGGGCCAGGAGACCCAGTACTTC.

The chain's CDR3 is CASSLASQETQYF. The CDR3 region has the DNA TGTGCCAGCAGCTTGGCCAGCCAAGAGACCCAGTACTTC. The rearrangement joins TRBV5-4 to TRBJ2-5; D remains unclear. CDR3 size: 13 residues. Germline values: CDR1 SGHNT, CDR2 YYREEE (reference sequence). V shed 0 bases and J shed 1 base, with 4 bases lying between them.

This clone was found once. V gene TRBV19 combines with J gene TRBJ1-1, with D unresolved. The CDR3 runs 15 residues. Germline lookup yields CDR1 LNHDA and CDR2 SQIVND (reference sequence). Deletions cut 0 bases from V and 2 bases from J, with 10 bases between. The DNA for the CDR3 is TGTGCCAGTAGTATAGACCTCCGACAAAACACTGAAGCTTTCTTT. Translating gives CASSIDLRQNTEAFF.

This clone is a singleton in its sample. The gene calls are TRBV4-1 and TRBJ2-2; maybe TRBD1 (5 bases). There are 14 residues in the CDR3. Per germline, CDR1 MGHRA and CDR2 YSYEKL. V gave up 4 bases and J gave up 3 bases, with 9 bases separating them. The CDR3 DNA reads as TGCGCCAGCAGCCGAGGCAGGGACACCGGGGAGCTGTTTTTT. Translation: CASSRGRDTGELFF.

The chain combines TRBV11-2 with TRBJ2-2, with a weak D call TRBD2 (6 bases). CDR1 and CDR2 from the germline V gene are SGHAT and FQNNGV. CDR3 size: 14 residues. V gave up 4 bases and J gave up 6 bases, with 12 bases separating them. The CDR3 protein is CASSWGLTAGELFF. CDR3 sequence (DNA): TGTGCCAGCAGCTGGGGACTGACTGCCGGGGAGCTGTTTTTT.

The chain joins TRBV19 to TRBJ1-2; D unclear. CDR1 is LNHDA and CDR2 is SQIVND in the germline V gene (reference sequence). V was cut by 7 bases and J by 6 bases, with 6 bases left in between. The CDR3 consists of 10 residues. CDR3: CASIGDGYTF. The CDR3 nucleotides are TGTGCCAGTATCGGTGATGGCTACACCTTC.

The chain has TRBV19 and TRBJ2-7; D is perhaps TRBD2 (6 bases). V lost 6 bases, J lost 5 bases, and 8 bases lay in between. The CDR3 totals 11 residues. Germline V lookup: CDR1 LNHDA, CDR2 SQIVND (reference sequence). CDR3 residues: CASRGGHEQYF. The CDR3 nucleotides are TGTGCCAGTAGGGGAGGACACGAGCAGTACTTC.

The chain carries TRBV19 and TRBJ2-6; D remains ambiguous. The CDR3 is made up of 13 amino acids. The V end lost 6 bases, the J end lost 0 bases, and 3 bases lay between the germline ends. The germline gives CDR1 LNHDA, CDR2 SQIVND (reference sequence). CDR3 nucleotides: TGTGCCAGTAGCTACTCTGGGGCCAACGTCCTGACTTTC. As protein: CASSYSGANVLTF.